This TCR beta chain was obtained from a study of blood T cell repertoires in COVID-19. Study-wide background: Sources were T cells, B-cell-depleted T cells, or PBMCs; the material itself was cDNA or gDNA.

Per the study methods: It was from reference gene primer amplification that nucleated cell counts were estimated. Clones were read by immunoSEQ multiplex PCR, and TCRdb kept only the in-frame ones, dropping some. V and J calls and clone size are given by that table; D and trimming were obtained from the DNA. This table has tens of thousands of clones, approximately 90% appearing once. The CDR3 has 16 amino acids. The V segment lost 6 bases and the J segment 7 bases; nucleotides outside the gene matches: 9. Germline V CDR1 and CDR2: MNHEY, SMNVEV (reference sequence). The chain has TRBV27 and TRBJ1-6; 10 bases map to TRBD1. The receptor comes from a human donor in a cohort sampled during active COVID-19. The sequencing input was peripheral blood. The CDR3 loop reads CASRGAGTGVNSPLHF. The CDR3 DNA reads as TGTGCCAGCAGGGGAGCGGGGACAGGGGTAAATTCACCCCTCCACTTT.